Listed below are T cell receptor beta chains from one sample, sequenced in a study of T cells in Graves' hyperthyroidism and ophthalmopathy. TCRdb itself ran the multiplex PCR reads through MiXCR, one entry per CDR3 protein. Among roughly 840,000 distinct CDR3 sequences listed, approximately 40% were seen once. Material for sequencing was blood. These TCRs come from a young man with Graves' hyperthyroidism. CDR3s include the opening cysteine and the closing phenylalanine or tryptophan. D genes are given only for firm matches. Not every row has a clone size; where given, it reads once, few, many or a size class.

J | V | size | D | CDR3 | DNA
TRBJ2-7 | TRBV6-5 | few | TRBD2 | CASSYSSGRVYYEQYF | TGTGCCAGCAGTTACTCGAGCGGGAGGGTTTACTACGAGCAGTACTTC
TRBJ2-5 | TRBV6-5 | - | TRBD2 | CASRSSGGGGETQYF | TGTGCCAGCAGGTCTAGCGGGGGCGGGGGAGAGACCCAGTACTTC
TRBJ2-5 | TRBV11-2 | few | - | CASSLRQAQETQYF | TGTGCCAGCAGCCTTCGACAGGCCCAAGAGACCCAGTACTTC
TRBJ2-5 | TRBV7-8 | few | - | CASSLAPSETQYF | TGTGCCAGCAGCTTAGCGCCGTCTGAGACCCAGTACTTC
TRBJ2-7 | TRBV9 | once | TRBD1 | CASSQEAPDRGFYEQYF | TGCGCCAGCAGCCAAGAGGCCCCGGACAGGGGATTCTACGAGCAGTACTTC
TRBJ2-2 | TRBV2 | - | TRBD1 | CASRPGTGYTGELFF | TGTGCCAGCAGGCCCGGGACAGGATACACCGGGGAGCTGTTTTTT
TRBJ2-7 | TRBV9 | - | TRBD1 | CASSSQGAGEQYF | TGTGCCAGCAGCTCACAGGGGGCCGGTGAGCAGTACTTC
TRBJ1-1 | TRBV6-1 | - | - | CASSEAIAGWSTEAFF | TGTGCCAGCAGTGAAGCGATCGCAGGGTGGAGCACTGAAGCTTTCTTT
TRBJ1-5 | TRBV20-1 | many | - | CSGRAYSNQPQHF | TGCAGTGGTCGGGCCTATAGCAATCAGCCCCAGCATTTT
TRBJ1-2 | TRBV10-3 | - | TRBD1 | CAISYASGGHGYTF | TGTGCCATCAGTTACGCGTCAGGGGGCCATGGCTACACCTTC
TRBJ1-1 | TRBV5-8 | once | - | CASSPDLQSLFAEAFF | TGTGCCAGCTCACCCGATCTACAGTCTCTTTTCGCTGAAGCTTTCTTT
TRBJ1-2 | TRBV19 | - | TRBD1 | CARVTDRGNYGYTF | TGTGCTAGAGTCACGGACAGGGGAAACTATGGCTACACCTTC
TRBJ1-1 | TRBV9 | few | TRBD1 | CASSSRRQGMNTEAFF | TGTGCCAGCAGTTCACGACGACAGGGAATGAACACTGAAGCTTTCTTT
TRBJ1-2 | TRBV12-5 | - | TRBD1 | CASGLGQGFYGYTF | TGTGCTAGTGGCCTTGGACAGGGGTTCTATGGCTACACCTTC
TRBJ1-6 | TRBV6-5 | - | TRBD1 | CASSEGTGGSALHF | TGTGCCAGCAGTGAGGGGACAGGGGGTTCGGCCCTCCACTTT
TRBJ1-5 | TRBV13 | - | - | CASSAGLSNQPQHF | TGTGCCAGCAGCGCGGGACTTAGCAATCAGCCCCAGCATTTT
TRBJ2-7 | TRBV7-9 | - | TRBD1 | CASSLMDRSYEQYF | TGTGCCAGCAGCTTAATGGACAGGTCCTACGAGCAGTACTTC
TRBJ1-2 | TRBV7-8 | - | - | CASSLTGSYYGYTF | TGTGCCAGCAGCTTAACCGGCAGCTACTATGGCTACACCTTC
TRBJ2-7 | TRBV5-1 | many | - | CASTADRAYEQYF | TGCGCCAGCACCGCGGACAGAGCCTACGAGCAGTACTTC
TRBJ2-7 | TRBV5-1 | once | - | CASSLGTVSSYEQYF | TGCGCCAGCAGCTTGGGGACGGTTAGCTCCTACGAGCAGTACTTC
TRBJ1-1 | TRBV7-2 | - | - | CASSLVGYSYTEALF | TGTGCCAGCAGCTTAGTGGGATACAGCTACACTGAAGCTCTCTTT
TRBJ1-2 | TRBV29-1 | - | - | CSVPGGPENHYGYTF | TGCAGCGTGCCCGGGGGGCCGGAAAACCACTATGGCTACACCTTC
TRBJ1-3 | TRBV5-1 | - | - | CASSLDGTSLRNTIYF | TGCGCCAGCAGCTTGGACGGGACATCCCTCCGAAACACCATATATTTT
TRBJ2-6 | TRBV7-9 | once | TRBD1 | CASSLADRGTSGANVLTF | TGTGCCAGCAGCTTAGCAGACAGGGGCACCTCTGGGGCCAACGTCCTGACTTTC
TRBJ1-2 | TRBV4-2 | few | TRBD1 | CASSQYRGTNYGYTF | TGTGCCAGCAGCCAATACAGGGGGACTAACTATGGCTACACCTTC
TRBJ1-4 | TRBV10-2 | many | - | CASTGGEQEKLFF | TGCGCCAGCACGGGGGGGGAGCAGGAAAAACTGTTTTTT
TRBJ2-7 | TRBV2 | many | - | CASSDRGNYEQYF | TGTGCCAGCAGTGACCGCGGGAACTACGAGCAGTACTTC
TRBJ1-5 | TRBV7-9 | - | - | CASRSTGTLNQPQHF | TGTGCCAGCAGGAGTACCGGGACACTGAATCAGCCCCAGCATTTT
TRBJ1-1 | TRBV19 | many | TRBD1 | CASSATGTEAFF | TGTGCCAGTAGCGCGACAGGGACTGAAGCTTTCTTT
TRBJ2-5 | TRBV29-1 | - | TRBD1 | CSVEDQGQSF | TGCAGCGTTGAAGATCAGGGACAGAGCTTC
TRBJ2-2 | TRBV7-9 | - | TRBD2 | CASSYTSGRPGELFF | TGTGCCAGCAGCTATACTAGCGGGAGGCCCGGGGAGCTGTTTTTT
TRBJ1-6 | TRBV6-6 | many | - | CASSSREASPLHF | TGTGCCAGCAGTTCCCGGGAGGCATCACCCCTCCACTTT
TRBJ1-1 | TRBV25-1 | many | - | CASSEEGGRNTEAFF | TGTGCCAGCAGTGAAGAGGGGGGCCGGAACACTGAAGCTTTCTTT
TRBJ1-4 | TRBV15 | - | TRBD1 | CATNRRTGEVKKLFF | TGTGCCACCAACAGAAGGACAGGGGAGGTTAAAAAACTGTTTTTT
TRBJ1-3 | TRBV7-2 | - | - | CASSLGQLNTIYF | TGTGCCAGCAGCTTGGGACAACTAAACACCATATATTTT
TRBJ1-2 | TRBV2 | once | - | CASSSVPYGYTF | TGTGCCAGCAGTTCGGTACCCTATGGCTACACCTTC
TRBJ1-4 | TRBV29-1 | - | TRBD1 | CSVPGQGGEKLFF | TGCAGCGTGCCGGGACAGGGAGGCGAAAAACTGTTTTTT
TRBJ1-2 | TRBV20-1 | few | - | CSARALTIYGYTF | TGCAGTGCTAGAGCCCTTACGATTTATGGCTACACCTTC
TRBJ2-2 | TRBV7-2 | - | - | CSSAGQLNTGELFF | TGTTCCAGCGCGGGGCAACTGAACACCGGGGAGCTGTTTTTT
TRBJ1-5 | TRBV20-1 | - | - | CSAREGRWARQPQHF | TGCAGTGCTAGAGAGGGACGTTGGGCGCGACAGCCCCAGCATTTT
TRBJ1-1 | TRBV20-1 | many | - | CSALQQLNTEAFF | TGCAGTGCTCTACAGCAACTGAACACTGAAGCTTTCTTT
TRBJ1-2 | TRBV29-1 | - | - | CSVEGQNYGYTF | TGCAGCGTTGAAGGACAGAACTATGGCTACACCTTC
TRBJ2-7 | TRBV29-1 | many | TRBD2 | CSVEGRLAGRNEQYF | TGCAGCGTAGAGGGACGACTAGCGGGGAGGAACGAGCAGTACTTC